This T cell receptor beta chain is from a study of regulatory T cells in long-lasting Graves disease (dated by TCRdb to the early 2020s). At the level of the whole study: To count as having persistent Graves' disease, a patient had to have received antithyroid drug treatment for over 5 years with TSH receptor autoantibodies remaining persistently positive. Peripheral blood TCR sequencing and RNA sequencing compared persistent Graves' disease patients with newly diagnosed Graves' disease patients. The study was conducted in China and was registered as a clinical trial. A total of around 33 samples underwent TCR sequencing, from 13 patients with persistent Graves' disease and roughly 20 patients with newly diagnosed Graves' disease. Persistent Graves' disease patients in the clinical cohort had taken antithyroid drugs for 8 to 12 years on average.

The CDR3 covers 14 residues, taking in both the cysteine and the phenylalanine. Solely the CDR3 DNA is kept, with 42 bases framed from the first base. V drops 0 bases and J drops 8 bases, leaving 13 bases in between. Sequences MNHEY (CDR1) and SVGAGI (CDR2) are obtained from the germline V gene. Library creation used multiplex PCR. Sequenced using an Illumina HiSeq 4000. CDR3 regions were amplified by Arm-PCR with iRepertoire HTBI primers to construct TCR beta libraries. Before sequencing, the PCR products underwent gel purification. On the study's bioinformatics: Gene usage analysis of CDR3 amino acid clonotypes used the 50 to 70 TRBV and approximately 13 TRBJ segments found across samples. Filtered high-quality paired reads were merged into contigs using COPE and FqMerger. BLAST was used to align contigs to IMGT TRBV, TRBD and TRBJ reference genes, and CDR3 was defined according to IMGT. Any clonotype with a frequency above 0.1% was classified as a highly expanded clone. Shannon entropy was used to measure repertoire diversity, and the Gini coefficient was used to measure V-J evenness. Public clonotypes were defined as clonotypes shared by more than one individual. The raw public data were reprocessed by TCRdb itself: fastp quality trimming at Q25, MiXCR clonotype calling, in-frame beta chains only. Rows with a matching CDR3 protein are joined into one entry that keeps the most common DNA and genes. The V and J calls were determined by TCRdb, not by the authors. The sample records around 510,000 distinct CDR3 sequences, roughly 20% of which are singletons. 7.8% of the sample is taken by the ten largest.

In the paper's terms, the time point label means: persistent/refractory GD, antithyroid drugs over 5 years with positive TRAb. For both TCR sequencing and RNA sequencing, RNA was extracted from PBMCs in TRIzol. The diagnosis of Graves' disease followed American Thyroid Association guidelines. Patients were recruited from an endocrinology department in Xi'an, China. Each patient gave approximately 8.8 milliliters of peripheral blood, collected in an EDTA anticoagulant tube. Ficoll Paque Plus density gradient separation was used to isolate PBMCs, and no further T cell sorting was done. RNA quality was checked with an Agilent 2100 Bioanalyzer and agarose gel, and concentration with a NanoDrop 2000. Study-wide conclusions, independent of this receptor: The study examined only peripheral blood because the primary lesion, thyroid tissue, could not be accessed. Persistent patients shared more public clonotypes among themselves (roughly 2,700) than newly diagnosed patients did (about 970). As a limitation, the authors acknowledged that the small sample size may reduce accuracy. Lower TCR Shannon entropy and fewer highly expanded clones were observed in persistent Graves' disease patients than in newly diagnosed patients, which suggested clonal expansion. Sequencing and analysis were limited to the TCR beta chain. Persistent disease showed preferential use of TRBV28, TRBJ1-2 and TRBJ2-5, whereas newly diagnosed disease favored TRBV20-1 and TRBJ2-1.

This clonotype was seen at least ten times. The antigen this receptor binds is unknown. No much larger clone is present one base from it, and per-base qualities are unavailable. This clonotype originated in a female donor with Graves disease. The sequence joins TRBV6-5 to TRBJ1-2, with no confidently assigned D gene. This specimen consisted of peripheral blood mononuclear cells (PBMCs), obtained when the disease was refractory, from a patient treated with antithyroid drugs. The CDR3 protein: CASSYSPVEKGYTF. The DNA reads as follows: TGTGCCAGCAGTTACTCCCCCGTCGAAAAGGGCTACACCTTC.